This is a list of T cell receptor beta chains from one sample in a study of blood T cell repertoires in COVID-19. Sequencing used immunoSEQ multiplex PCR; TCRdb keeps in-frame clones, though not all of them. The sample records around 25,000 clones, about 89% being singletons. The sequencing input was peripheral blood. The receptors come from a man between 45 and 60 years old with active COVID-19. Each CDR3 is given with its conserved first and last residue. A D gene is named only where the DNA matches it firmly. Expanded clones get a size class; other rows say once, few or many, or leave the size out.

abundance: -; d_gene: -; j_gene: TRBJ1-5; v_gene: TRBV18; CDR3nt: TGTGCCAGCTCACCGGTGGAGGGCTACAATCAGCCCCAGCATTTT; CDR3aa: CASSPVEGYNQPQHF
abundance: -; d_gene: -; j_gene: TRBJ2-5; v_gene: TRBV29-1; CDR3nt: TGCAGCGTTGGACAGAATCAAGAGACCCAGTACTTC; CDR3aa: CSVGQNQETQYF
abundance: -; d_gene: -; j_gene: TRBJ2-3; v_gene: TRBV6-2/TRBV6-3; CDR3nt: TGTGCCAGCAGTTATGCGGGTCTTAGCACAGATACGCAGTATTTT; CDR3aa: CASSYAGLSTDTQYF
abundance: -; d_gene: TRBD1; j_gene: TRBJ1-2; v_gene: TRBV14; CDR3nt: TGTGCCAGCAGCCAAAGATCGGGACAGGGCTACACCTTC; CDR3aa: CASSQRSGQGYTF
abundance: -; d_gene: -; j_gene: TRBJ2-2; v_gene: TRBV30; CDR3nt: TGTGCCTGGAAGGTCAGGGCGGGAGGGGAGCTGTTTTTT; CDR3aa: CAWKVRAGGELFF
abundance: -; d_gene: TRBD2; j_gene: TRBJ2-2; v_gene: TRBV5-1; CDR3nt: TGCGCCAGCAGCCTTCGGACTAGCTCAGGCGGGGAGCTGTTTTTT; CDR3aa: CASSLRTSSGGELFF
abundance: once; d_gene: TRBD2; j_gene: TRBJ2-1; v_gene: TRBV4-3; CDR3nt: TGCGCCAGCAGCCAAGATATATCCGGGTTTAGCGGGAGTTACAATGAGCAGTTCTTC; CDR3aa: CASSQDISGFSGSYNEQFF
abundance: -; d_gene: -; j_gene: TRBJ2-3; v_gene: TRBV5-1; CDR3nt: TGCGCCAGCAGCTTGTTTGTGGGACAAGATACGCAGTATTTT; CDR3aa: CASSLFVGQDTQYF
abundance: -; d_gene: -; j_gene: TRBJ1-2; v_gene: TRBV5-4; CDR3nt: TGTGCCAGCAGGGTTGAGAGTGAGATCTATGGCTACACCTTC; CDR3aa: CASRVESEIYGYTF
abundance: -; d_gene: TRBD2; j_gene: TRBJ2-7; v_gene: TRBV27; CDR3nt: TGTGCCAGCAGTTTACGCACCTCCTCTAGCGGGTACACCTACGAGCAGTACTTC; CDR3aa: CASSLRTSSSGYTYEQYF
abundance: -; d_gene: TRBD1; j_gene: TRBJ2-7; v_gene: TRBV28; CDR3nt: TGTGCCAGCATCCGTGAAGGGGGCAGAGGGGTGTACGAGCAGTACTTC; CDR3aa: CASIREGGRGVYEQYF
abundance: -; d_gene: -; j_gene: TRBJ2-7; v_gene: TRBV30; CDR3nt: TGTGCCTGGAGTAACAGGGCCGAGCAGTACTTC; CDR3aa: CAWSNRAEQYF
abundance: -; d_gene: -; j_gene: TRBJ2-7; v_gene: TRBV11-2; CDR3nt: TGTGCCAGCAGCTTTGGGGCGGGGAGCTCCTACGAGCAGTACTTC; CDR3aa: CASSFGAGSSYEQYF
abundance: once; d_gene: TRBD2; j_gene: TRBJ2-5; v_gene: TRBV7-9; CDR3nt: TGTGCCAGCAGCTTCTCTAGCGGGGTACAAGAGACCCAGTACTTC; CDR3aa: CASSFSSGVQETQYF
abundance: -; d_gene: -; j_gene: TRBJ1-2; v_gene: TRBV18; CDR3nt: TGTGCCAGCTCGGCGACAGATAACTATGGCTACACCTTC; CDR3aa: CASSATDNYGYTF
abundance: -; d_gene: -; j_gene: TRBJ1-5; v_gene: TRBV6-2/TRBV6-3; CDR3nt: TGTGCCAGCAGTTATACGAGTGGGCCCCAGCATTTT; CDR3aa: CASSYTSGPQHF
abundance: -; d_gene: -; j_gene: TRBJ1-1; v_gene: TRBV10-3; CDR3nt: TGTGCCATCAGGAAGGACAGATACACTGAAGCTTTCTTT; CDR3aa: CAIRKDRYTEAFF
abundance: -; d_gene: TRBD1; j_gene: TRBJ2-2; v_gene: TRBV11-2; CDR3nt: TGTGCCAGCAGCGAGCAGACAGGGGGGAACACCGGGGAGCTGTTTTTT; CDR3aa: CASSEQTGGNTGELFF
abundance: once; d_gene: -; j_gene: TRBJ2-6; v_gene: TRBV19; CDR3nt: TGTGCCAGTAGTATTTCCAGCGACAGGCGATCTCGCTCTGGGGCCAACGTCCTGACTTTC; CDR3aa: CASSISSDRRSRSGANVLTF
abundance: -; d_gene: -; j_gene: TRBJ2-3; v_gene: TRBV6-2/TRBV6-3; CDR3nt: TGTGCCAGCAGTTACTTAGTGGGAGCCTCCACAGATACGCAGTATTTT; CDR3aa: CASSYLVGASTDTQYF
abundance: -; d_gene: -; j_gene: TRBJ1-2; v_gene: TRBV29-1; CDR3nt: TGCAGCGTTGCGGGGGATGTTATCTATGGCTACACCTTC; CDR3aa: CSVAGDVIYGYTF
abundance: -; d_gene: TRBD1; j_gene: TRBJ2-7; v_gene: TRBV18; CDR3nt: TGTGCCAGCTCACCTGCCCGACAGGGGGTCTACGAGCAGTACTTC; CDR3aa: CASSPARQGVYEQYF
abundance: -; d_gene: -; j_gene: TRBJ2-2; v_gene: TRBV27; CDR3nt: TGTGCCAGCAGGAAGACTCAGGGCTCCGGGGAGCTGTTTTTT; CDR3aa: CASRKTQGSGELFF
abundance: once; d_gene: TRBD2; j_gene: TRBJ2-1; v_gene: TRBV18; CDR3nt: TGTGCCAGCTCACCACTAACTAGCGGGGCTGAGCAGTTCTTC; CDR3aa: CASSPLTSGAEQFF
abundance: few; d_gene: -; j_gene: TRBJ2-3; v_gene: TRBV5-4; CDR3nt: TGTGCCAGCAGCTTGGCGCCCGCAGGGAACACAGATACGCAGTATTTT; CDR3aa: CASSLAPAGNTDTQYF
abundance: once; d_gene: -; j_gene: TRBJ2-7; v_gene: TRBV24-1; CDR3nt: TGTGCCACCAGTTCCGACAGCTACGAGCAGTACTTC; CDR3aa: CATSSDSYEQYF
abundance: -; d_gene: -; j_gene: TRBJ1-6; v_gene: TRBV6-4; CDR3nt: TGTGCCAGCAGTGAGACAGGCAATTCACCCCTCCACTTT; CDR3aa: CASSETGNSPLHF
abundance: few; d_gene: -; j_gene: TRBJ2-3; v_gene: TRBV7-9; CDR3nt: TGTGCCAGCAGCTATCCCGCCAGCGGTAGCACAGATACGCAGTATTTT; CDR3aa: CASSYPASGSTDTQYF
abundance: -; d_gene: -; j_gene: TRBJ1-1; v_gene: TRBV18; CDR3nt: TGTGCCAGCTCACTCTGGGGGGGTGGGACTGAAGCTTTCTTT; CDR3aa: CASSLWGGGTEAFF
abundance: -; d_gene: TRBD2; j_gene: TRBJ2-1; v_gene: TRBV5-5; CDR3nt: TGTGCCAGCAGCTTAGGGACTAGCGGGAGCGGGAATGAGCAGTTCTTC; CDR3aa: CASSLGTSGSGNEQFF
abundance: -; d_gene: -; j_gene: TRBJ1-1; v_gene: TRBV18; CDR3nt: TGTGCCAGCTCCACGGGGGGCGCCGGGGACACTGAAGCTTTCTTT; CDR3aa: CASSTGGAGDTEAFF
abundance: -; d_gene: -; j_gene: TRBJ1-6; v_gene: TRBV10-1; CDR3nt: TGCGCCAGCAGTGTACAGGGCCCTACGGGGCCCCTCCACTTT; CDR3aa: CASSVQGPTGPLHF
abundance: -; d_gene: -; j_gene: TRBJ2-2; v_gene: TRBV18; CDR3nt: TGTGCCAGCTCATTCAAGAGTCACGGGGGAAACACCGGGGAGCTGTTTTTT; CDR3aa: CASSFKSHGGNTGELFF
abundance: -; d_gene: -; j_gene: TRBJ2-5; v_gene: TRBV9; CDR3nt: TGTGCCAGCAGCCGGAGGCGGACCCTCATCCCGGAGACCCAGTACTTC; CDR3aa: CASSRRRTLIPETQYF
abundance: once; d_gene: -; j_gene: TRBJ2-7; v_gene: TRBV13; CDR3nt: TGTGCCAGCAGCTCAAGTACAGACCTACGAAACTACGAGCAGTACTTC; CDR3aa: CASSSSTDLRNYEQYF
abundance: -; d_gene: TRBD1; j_gene: TRBJ1-5; v_gene: TRBV25-1; CDR3nt: TGTGCCAGCACCGCAGGGGGAGGTCAGCCCCAGCATTTT; CDR3aa: CASTAGGGQPQHF